This TCR beta chain comes out of a study of T cells in Graves' hyperthyroidism and ophthalmopathy. Broader study findings: Model-based prediction identified ophthalmopathy a median roughly six months prior to its onset.

TCR beta CDR3 regions were amplified from RNA. TCR CDR3 regions were first amplified by RT-PCR with HTBI primers. Each CDR3 protein gets one entry after TCRdb re-called the multiplex PCR reads with MiXCR. The table shows a few hundred thousand distinct CDR3 sequences, with 20% to 25% occurring only once. Comments on this clonotype: No antigen is known for it.

Orbital computed tomography and thyroid ultrasound, together with serum TRAb and thyroxine and clinical symptoms, were used for diagnoses. The CDR3 is 13 amino acids. From germline, CDR1 is WSHSY and CDR2 SAAADI. Trimming shortened V by 6 bases and J by 5 bases, and 10 bases separated the two germline ends. The specimen was blood. This chain links TRBV10-2 with TRBJ1-4; no reliable D call. The sequence was collected from a man younger than 45 with Graves' ophthalmopathy. The CDR3 DNA is TGCGCCAGCAGGCACATCACGAATGAAAAACTGTTTTTT. This encodes CASRHITNEKLFF.